These T cell receptor beta chains were read from a single sample in a study of T cells after yellow fever vaccination. Each CDR3 protein gets one entry after TCRdb re-called the 5' RACE reads with MiXCR. The sample records 500,000 to 650,000 distinct CDR3 sequences, about 17% being singletons. Sequencing used PBMCs, obtained around 5 days after the first yellow fever vaccination. The source is a young man who received the YFV17D yellow fever vaccine. Each CDR3 is given with its conserved first and last residue. Where a row states a size, it is once, few, many or the class of an expanded clone; other rows omit it.

v_call,clone_size,cdr3_aa
TRBV28,NA,CASSGTDSDEQFF
TRBV12-3/TRBV12-4,NA,CASSLDGVQETQYF
TRBV4-3,few,CASSQATASGYQETQYF
TRBV7-2,NA,CASSYRGQGVQPQHF
TRBV6-2/TRBV6-3,few,CASSVGGPETQYF
TRBV20-1,many,CSAYELAGGLGVTDTQYF
TRBV5-1,many,CASSLGSSGGQETQYF
TRBV10-3,few,CAISESVAGVPQETQYF
TRBV25-1,few,CASSDPLSSYNEQFF
TRBV5-1,NA,CASSLGSGLDEQFF
TRBV20-1,NA,CSARDNAGLVDTQYF
TRBV5-1,few,CASSSGQASGNTIYF
TRBV5-1,NA,CASSLGAGTNSGNTIYF
TRBV4-3,many,CASSQDYLTLNIQYF
TRBV7-2,NA,CASSWAGTAYEQYF
TRBV5-8,NA,CASSRGLAGSHFYEQYF
TRBV7-2,NA,CASSLDVDTQYF
TRBV24-1,NA,CATQRGSYNEQFF
TRBV3-1,NA,CASSQVHSGVPVRQFF
TRBV6-1,few,CASRRAGGLPYEQYF
TRBV7-6,NA,CASSLLGGAPGEQYF
TRBV27,few,CASSRGAGPNEKLFF
TRBV7-3,NA,CASSLNAGRETQYF
TRBV4-1,NA,CASRRLAGATDTQYF
TRBV4-1,NA,CASSQEMGAADTQYF
TRBV5-1,many,CASSLFSAGSNSPLHF
TRBV28,NA,CALSGGPGTQYF
TRBV7-9,few,CASSPGQIFTDTQYF
TRBV12-3/TRBV12-4,many,CASSLSSVPYEQYF
TRBV7-9,few,CASSFRGAQETQYF
TRBV20-1,few,CSASFRDTPKSNQPQHF
TRBV19,NA,CASSQTGGLTDTQYF
TRBV4-3,NA,CASSQIAGTGWADFF
TRBV6-5,few,CASSSLQGTHGYTF
TRBV10-3,few,CAISDLQWEGTEAFF
TRBV27,NA,CASSLRSGGWYGYTF
TRBV2,few,CASSEMDYGGVNTEAFF
TRBV29-1,many,CSVARADTQYF
TRBV12-5,few,CASGLVPVRNNEQFF
TRBV5-1,NA,CASSQGVQADTQYF
TRBV5-5,NA,CASSLGGTSGVNNEQFF
TRBV4-1,few,CASSQESQESYEQYF
TRBV7-2,NA,CASSANSGGGDEQFF
TRBV29-1,NA,CSVTGSTGELFF
TRBV5-4,many,CASSPGPNEKLFF
TRBV12-3/TRBV12-4,NA,CASSPGTGLTGELFF
TRBV5-1,NA,CASSSDTGPGGTQYF
TRBV4-3,NA,CASSQVVRTSEKGTDTQYF
TRBV20-1,NA,CSAREAGVYGYTF